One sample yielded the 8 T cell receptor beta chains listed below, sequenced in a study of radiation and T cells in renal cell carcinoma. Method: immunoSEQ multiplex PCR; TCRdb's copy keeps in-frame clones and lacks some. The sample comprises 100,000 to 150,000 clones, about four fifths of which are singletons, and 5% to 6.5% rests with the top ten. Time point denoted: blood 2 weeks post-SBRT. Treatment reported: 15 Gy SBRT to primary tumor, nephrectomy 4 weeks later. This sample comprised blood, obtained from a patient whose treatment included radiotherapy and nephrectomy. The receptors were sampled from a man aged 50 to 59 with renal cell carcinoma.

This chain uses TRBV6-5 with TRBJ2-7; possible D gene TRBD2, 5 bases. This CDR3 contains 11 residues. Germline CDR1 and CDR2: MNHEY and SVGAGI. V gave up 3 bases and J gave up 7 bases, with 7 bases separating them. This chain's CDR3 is CASSYRGEQYF. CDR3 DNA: TGTGCCAGCAGTTATCGGGGAGAGCAGTACTTC.

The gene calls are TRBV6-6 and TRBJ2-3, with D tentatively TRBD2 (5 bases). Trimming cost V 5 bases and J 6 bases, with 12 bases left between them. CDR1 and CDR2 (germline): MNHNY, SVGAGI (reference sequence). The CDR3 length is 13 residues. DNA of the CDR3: TGTGCCAGCAGTCGCGGGCCTGCGGATACGCAGTATTTT. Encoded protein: CASSRGPADTQYF.

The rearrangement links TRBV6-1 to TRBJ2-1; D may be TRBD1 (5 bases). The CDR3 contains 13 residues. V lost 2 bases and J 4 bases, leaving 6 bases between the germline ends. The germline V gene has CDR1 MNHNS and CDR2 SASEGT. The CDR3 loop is CASSEQGYNEQFF. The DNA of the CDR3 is TGTGCCAGCAGTGAACAGGGATACAATGAGCAGTTCTTC.

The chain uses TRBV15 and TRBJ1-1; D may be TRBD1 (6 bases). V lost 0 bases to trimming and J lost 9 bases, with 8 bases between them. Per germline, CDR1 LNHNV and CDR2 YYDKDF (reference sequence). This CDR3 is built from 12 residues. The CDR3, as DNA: TGTGCCACCAGCAGAGACGGACAGAAAGCTTTCTTT. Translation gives CATSRDGQKAFF. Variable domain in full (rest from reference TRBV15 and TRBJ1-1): DAMVIQNPRYQVTQFGKPVTLSCSQTLNHNVMYWYQQKSSQAPKLLFHYYDKDFNNEADTPDNFQSRRPNTSFCFLDIRSPGLGDTAMYLCATSRDGQKAFFGQGTRLTVV.

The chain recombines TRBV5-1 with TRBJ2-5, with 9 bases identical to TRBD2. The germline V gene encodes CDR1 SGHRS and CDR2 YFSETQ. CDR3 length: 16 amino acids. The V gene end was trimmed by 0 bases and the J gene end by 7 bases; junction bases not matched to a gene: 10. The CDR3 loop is CASSLDMTSGLGTQYF. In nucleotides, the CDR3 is TGCGCCAGCAGCTTGGATATGACTAGCGGCCTTGGGACCCAGTACTTC.

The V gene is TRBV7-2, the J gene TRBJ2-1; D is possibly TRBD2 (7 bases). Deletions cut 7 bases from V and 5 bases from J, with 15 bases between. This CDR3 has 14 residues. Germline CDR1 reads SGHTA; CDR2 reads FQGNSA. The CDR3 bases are TGTGCCAGCACTCCTTTAGGGGGGGACAATGAGCAGTTCTTC. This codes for CASTPLGGDNEQFF. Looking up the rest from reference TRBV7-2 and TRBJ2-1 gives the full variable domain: GAGVSQSPSNKVTEKGKDVELRCDPISGHTALYWYRQSLGQGLEFLIYFQGNSAPDKSGLPSDRFSAERTGGSVSTLTIQRTQQEDSAVYLCASTPLGGDNEQFFGPGTRLTVL.

The CDR3 nucleotides are TGTGCCAGCAGCCCCCGGACAGGAGACGAGCAGTACTTC. This translates into CASSPRTGDEQYF. V is TRBV4-2 and J is TRBJ2-7, with TRBD1 matching 7 bases. The CDR3 spans 13 residues. Per germline, CDR1 LGHNA and CDR2 YNFKEQ. The ends lost 4 bases at V and 5 bases at J; junction bases unmatched: 5.

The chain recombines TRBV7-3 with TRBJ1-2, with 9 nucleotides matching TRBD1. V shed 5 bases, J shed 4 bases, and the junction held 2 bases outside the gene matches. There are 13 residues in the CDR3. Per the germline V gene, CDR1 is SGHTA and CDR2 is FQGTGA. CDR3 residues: CASSPGQGYGYTF. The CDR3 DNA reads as TGTGCCAGCAGCCCGGGACAGGGCTATGGCTACACCTTC.